One sample yielded the 18 T cell receptor beta chains listed below, sequenced in a study of blood T cell repertoires in COVID-19. Assay used: immunoSEQ multiplex PCR; TCRdb lists only in-frame clones, some missing. This table holds approximately 63,000 clones, about 90% found once. Sequenced input: peripheral blood. All receptors come from an elderly man in a cohort sampled during active COVID-19.

This chain uses TRBV19 with TRBJ2-7; D gene unclear. CDR1 LNHDA and CDR2 SQIVND come from the germline V gene (reference sequence). The CDR3 has 15 residues. V was cut by 1 base and J by 6 bases, with 16 bases left in between. This CDR3 is CASSIAKQMNAEQYF. For the CDR3, the DNA is TGTGCCAGTAGTATAGCGAAACAGATGAACGCCGAGCAGTACTTC.

In its sample, this clone was seen a few times. The J gene is TRBJ2-3, the V gene TRBV10-2; TRBD2 agrees at 12 bases. V was clipped by 3 bases and J by 5 bases; unmatched bases: 3. The CDR3 has 15 residues. Germline loops: CDR1 WSHSY, CDR2 SAAADI. The chain's CDR3 is CASSDLAGGRDTQYF. CDR3 DNA: TGCGCCAGCAGTGATCTAGCGGGGGGGCGAGATACGCAGTATTTT.

The chain joins TRBV19 to TRBJ2-2, with 10 nucleotides matching TRBD1. Per germline, CDR1 LNHDA and CDR2 SQIVND (reference sequence). The CDR3 is made up of 16 amino acids. The junction had 4 bases not matched to a gene; V was cut back by 6 bases and J by 0 bases. The DNA of the CDR3 is TGTGCCAGTAGCCGAGGACAGGGGGCGAACACCGGGGAGCTGTTTTTT. This gives the protein CASSRGQGANTGELFF.

In this sample, this clone turned up a few times. V and J are TRBV10-3 and TRBJ2-5, with 8 bases identical to TRBD2. Germline CDR1 reads ENHRY; CDR2 reads SYGVKD. V lost 2 bases to trimming and J lost 5 bases; unmatched junction nucleotides: 4. The CDR3 has 14 amino acids. CDR3 sequence: CAISEPGLEETQYF. CDR3 bases: TGTGCCATCAGTGAGCCGGGACTAGAGGAGACCCAGTACTTC.

The chain links TRBV5-4 to TRBJ2-7; 9 bases align to TRBD2. J was trimmed by 0 bases and V by 5 bases; bases with no gene match: 6. CDR3 length: 15 residues. Germline-derived CDR1 and CDR2 are SGHNT and YYREEE (reference sequence). CDR3 sequence: CASSPSGESSYEQYF. The CDR3 DNA reads as TGTGCCAGCAGTCCTAGCGGGGAAAGCTCCTACGAGCAGTACTTC.

The CDR3 DNA reads as TGTGCCAGCAGTAAGGGGGGGCGCGATGAGCAGTTCTTC. This translates into CASSKGGRDEQFF. The rearrangement links TRBV28 to TRBJ2-1; tentative D call: TRBD2 (7 bases). The CDR3 consists of 13 residues. Germline V CDR1 and CDR2: MDHEN, SYDVKM. Trimming removed 5 bases from V and 8 bases from J, with 13 bases in between.

CDR3 amino acids: CASSLGDTNTEAFF. The DNA of the CDR3 is TGTGCCAGCAGCTTGGGGGACACGAACACTGAAGCTTTCTTT. V is TRBV5-4 and J is TRBJ1-1, with D possibly being TRBD1 (6 bases). Germline V gene lookup returns CDR1 SGHNT and CDR2 YYREEE (reference sequence). This CDR3 spans 14 amino acids. V was shortened by 0 bases and J by 1 base, with 7 bases between the two germline ends.

This clone has more than one count but fewer than ten. The chain employs TRBV27 and TRBJ2-1; D uncertain. The CDR3 totals 13 residues. CDR1 and CDR2 from the germline V gene are MNHEY and SMNVEV (reference sequence). Trimming cost V 6 bases and J 7 bases, with 13 bases left between them. CDR3 in amino acids: CASSTNARNEQFF. In DNA, the CDR3 is TGTGCCAGCAGCACGAACGCGAGGAATGAGCAGTTCTTC.

This clone was detected only once. This chain's CDR3 is CASSLAITFSAGSTDTQYF. The CDR3 bases are TGTGCCAGCAGCTTAGCGATCACCTTTTCGGCGGGGAGCACAGATACGCAGTATTTT. The V and J genes are TRBV7-2 and TRBJ2-3, with D possibly TRBD2 on 6 matching bases. The CDR3 consists of 19 residues. Per the germline V gene, CDR1 is SGHTA and CDR2 is FQGNSA. The V end lost 0 bases, the J end lost 0 bases, and 19 bases lay between the germline ends.

The chain carries TRBV25-1 and TRBJ2-3, with D perhaps TRBD1 (6 bases). Trimming shortened V by 4 bases and J by 5 bases, and 10 bases separated the two germline ends. Per the germline V gene, CDR1 is MGHDK and CDR2 is SYGVNS. The CDR3 is made up of 13 amino acids. The CDR3 region is CASSGWGQDTQYF. As DNA, the CDR3 is TGTGCCAGCAGTGGGTGGGGGCAAGATACGCAGTATTTT.

This chain joins TRBV9 and TRBJ1-4; D unresolved. CDR1 SGDLS and CDR2 YYNGEE come from the germline V gene. V lost 0 bases and J 2 bases, leaving 8 bases between the germline ends. The CDR3 runs to 15 residues. CDR3 protein: CASSVAGNTNEKLFF. CDR3 DNA: TGTGCCAGCAGCGTAGCAGGAAATACTAATGAAAAACTGTTTTTT.

This sequence joins TRBV5-1 and TRBJ1-2; no firm D call. CDR1 and CDR2 from the germline V gene are SGHRS and YFSETQ. This CDR3 is 15 amino acids long. Trimming took 1 base from V and 2 from J, leaving 12 bases between them. The CDR3: CASSLTAELNYGYTF. CDR3 coding DNA: TGCGCCAGCAGCTTGACGGCAGAACTAAACTATGGCTACACCTTC.

This chain uses TRBV6-4 with TRBJ2-1; a weak D match, TRBD2 (6 bases). This CDR3 is 16 amino acids long. V was shortened by 5 bases and J by 0 bases, with 14 bases between the two germline ends. Per the germline V gene, CDR1 is MRHNA and CDR2 is SNTAGT. The CDR3 sequence is CASSSLRESSYNEQFF. CDR3 in DNA: TGTGCCAGCAGTTCCCTTCGGGAGAGCTCCTACAATGAGCAGTTCTTC.

The rearrangement uses TRBV18 and TRBJ1-1; 9 nucleotides agree with TRBD1. The CDR3 consists of 17 residues. V trimming: 4 bases; J trimming: 1 base; junction bases outside the gene matches: 10. Germline-derived CDR1 and CDR2 are KGHSH and LQKENI. The CDR3 DNA reads TGTGCCAGCTCACGATCGACAGGGGGAGTGCAGAACACTGAAGCTTTCTTT. Amino acid sequence: CASSRSTGGVQNTEAFF.

There are a few counts of this clone. J is TRBJ1-4 and V is TRBV9; 8 nucleotides agree with TRBD1. The CDR3 sequence is 15 residues long. Trimming took 3 bases from V and 4 from J; bases not matched to a gene: 5. CDR1 and CDR2 from the germline V gene are SGDLS and YYNGEE. Here the CDR3 reads CASSGRGRFNEKLFF. In DNA form, the CDR3 reads TGTGCCAGCAGCGGCAGGGGGCGTTTTAATGAAAAACTGTTTTTT.

The rearrangement links TRBV29-1 to TRBJ2-7, with TRBD1 matching over 8 bases. This CDR3 region has 14 residues. The V segment lost 3 bases and the J segment 6 bases; nucleotides outside the gene matches: 10. Germline V CDR1 and CDR2: SQVTM, ANQGSEA. CDR3 nucleotide sequence: TGCAGCGTTGACGGGCAGGGGGCGAGGGGCGAGCAGTACTTC. Its protein product is CSVDGQGARGEQYF.

The chain carries TRBV6-5 and TRBJ1-1, with D perhaps TRBD1 (6 bases). CDR1 and CDR2 (germline): MNHEY, SVGAGI. Trimming shortened V by 1 base and J by 1 base, and 13 bases separated the two germline ends. There are 16 residues in the CDR3. CDR3 amino acids: CASSYLMTGRNTEAFF. The CDR3 nucleotides are TGTGCCAGCAGTTACTTAATGACAGGTCGGAACACTGAAGCTTTCTTT.

The rearrangement links TRBV27 to TRBJ2-1; D might be TRBD2 (6 bases). V lost 7 bases to trimming and J lost 6 bases, with 16 bases between them. This CDR3 has 14 amino acids. Germline CDR1 and CDR2: MNHEY and SMNVEV (reference sequence). As DNA, the CDR3 is TGTGCCAGCATCTTAAGGCCCGGGAGCAATGAGCAGTTCTTC. This translates into CASILRPGSNEQFF.